The next 15 T cell receptor beta chains were all read from a single sample in a study of response to subunit inactivated influenza vaccine. From the RT-PCR reads, TCRdb called clonotypes with MiXCR, one entry per CDR3 protein. The sample includes hundreds of thousands of distinct CDR3 sequences, 11% to 15% of them seen just once. Source: PBMCs from blood, taken 14 to 15 days before vaccination. The receptors originated from a man aged 50 or older who received an inactivated influenza vaccine.

This clonotype was counted a few times. V gene TRBV11-2 combines with J gene TRBJ2-1; D might be TRBD2 (6 bases). The CDR3 is 14 residues long. CDR1 is SGHAT, CDR2 FQNNGV, per germline. The V gene lost 6 bases and the J gene lost 4 bases, with 13 bases spanning the gap. The CDR3 bases are TGTGCCAGCAGTTACCCAGGACTATACAATGAGCAGTTCTTC. The encoded protein is CASSYPGLYNEQFF.

This clonotype was counted between two and nine times. V gene TRBV5-1 combines with J gene TRBJ1-2; D is unresolved. CDR3 size: 15 residues. V was pared by 4 bases and J by 1 base, with 14 bases between. Germline CDR1 SGHRS, CDR2 YFSETQ. CDR3 sequence reads: CASSAEGWSNYGYTF. In nucleotides, the CDR3 is TGCGCCAGCAGCGCGGAAGGGTGGAGTAACTATGGCTACACCTTC.

This clonotype was detected ten times or more. The chain employs TRBV20-1 and TRBJ2-3; D gene unclear. The CDR3 covers 12 residues. Trimming took 4 bases from V and 2 from J, leaving 7 bases between them. Germline V gives CDR1 DFQATT, CDR2 SNEGSKA (reference sequence). CDR3 amino acids: CSAMGNTDTQYF. CDR3 nucleotide sequence: TGCAGTGCTATGGGGAACACAGATACGCAGTATTTT.

The chain carries TRBV28 and TRBJ1-2, with 7 bases matching TRBD1. Germline assignment: CDR1 MDHEN and CDR2 SYDVKM. This CDR3 has 16 residues. Unmatched junction bases numbered 12, after V lost 8 bases and J lost 0 bases. CDR3 region: CASYHTPGTANYGYTF. CDR3 coding DNA: TGTGCCAGCTACCACACTCCCGGGACAGCTAACTATGGCTACACCTTC.

This clonotype has just a few counts. This sequence joins TRBV7-2 and TRBJ2-1, with 7 bases aligning to TRBD1. The J segment lost 13 bases and the V segment lost 5 bases, leaving 8 bases of the junction unmatched. This CDR3 has 12 residues. CDR1 is SGHTA and CDR2 is FQGNSA in the germline V gene. CDR3 nucleotides: TGTGCCAGCAGCGCGGACAGGATCGGACAGTTCTTC. The encoded protein is CASSADRIGQFF.

This clonotype was detected many times. The chain links TRBV7-2 to TRBJ2-1, with 13 positions matching TRBD2. Germline lookup yields CDR1 SGHTA and CDR2 FQGNSA. There are 14 residues in the CDR3. V lost 6 bases to trimming and J lost 9 bases; unmatched junction nucleotides: 5. The CDR3 reads CASSGLAGAGEQFF. The DNA for the CDR3 is TGTGCCAGCAGTGGACTAGCGGGAGCGGGTGAGCAGTTCTTC.

This clonotype was seen ten or more times. The DNA for the CDR3 is TGTGCCAGCCGAAAGCCAGGGAACACTGAAGCTTTCTTT. Protein: CASRKPGNTEAFF. This chain connects TRBV21-1 to TRBJ1-1. TRBV21-1 is a pseudogene locus. CDR3 length equals 13 residues.

The CDR3 DNA reads as TGTGCCAGCTCATCCGACGGGGAAAACACTGAAGCTTTCTTT. This codes for CASSSDGENTEAFF. V usage is TRBV18 and J usage is TRBJ1-1; D remains ambiguous. Germline V gene sequence: CDR1 KGHSH, CDR2 LQKENI. V dropped 5 bases and J dropped 2 bases, with 12 bases sitting between them. This CDR3 is 14 amino acids long.

This chain uses TRBV10-3 with TRBJ2-7; D is possibly TRBD2 (6 bases). CDR1 ENHRY and CDR2 SYGVKD come from the germline V gene. V was trimmed by 2 bases and J by 5 bases, leaving 7 bases between them. This CDR3 is 12 amino acids long. This CDR3 reads CAISEGGNEQYF. The CDR3 DNA reads TGTGCCATCAGTGAGGGAGGGAACGAGCAGTACTTC.

This clonotype was seen a few times. This chain uses TRBV7-6 with TRBJ2-2; unclear D gene. The germline V gene has CDR1 SGHVS and CDR2 FNYEAQ. Trimming removed 5 bases at V and 4 bases at J, with 11 bases between. This CDR3 contains 14 residues. Here the CDR3 reads CASSPTTLTGELFF. In nucleotides, the CDR3 is TGTGCCAGCAGCCCGACGACACTCACCGGGGAGCTGTTTTTT.

Only a few counts were recorded for this clonotype. The chain couples TRBV12-3 or TRBV12-4 to TRBJ2-5; 9 nucleotides match TRBD2. The CDR3 loop spans 11 amino acids. V dropped 6 bases and J dropped 11; count of bases not matched to a gene: 4. CDR3 coding DNA: TGTGCCAGCAGCAAGCTAGCGGGACAGTACTTC. This encodes CASSKLAGQYF.

This clonotype was observed a single time. This chain joins TRBV4-1 and TRBJ1-2, with D possibly being TRBD1 (5 bases). Trimming removed 2 bases from V and 0 bases from J, with 10 bases in between. The germline gives CDR1 MGHRA, CDR2 YSYEKL. This CDR3 comprises 15 residues. In DNA, the CDR3 is TGCGCCAGCAGCCAATTGAAAGGGGCTAACTATGGCTACACCTTC. Amino acids: CASSQLKGANYGYTF.

This clonotype was counted only a few times. This chain connects TRBV4-3 to TRBJ2-3; 8 nucleotides agree with TRBD1. Germline assignment: CDR1 LGHNA and CDR2 YSLEER. This CDR3 is built from 16 residues. The J segment lost 0 bases and the V segment lost 1 base, leaving 3 bases of the junction unmatched. CDR3 sequence (DNA): TGCGCCAGCAGCCAAGGTGGACAGGGTAGCACAGATACGCAGTATTTT. Protein product: CASSQGGQGSTDTQYF.

This clonotype was seen at least ten times. The rearrangement links TRBV7-9 to TRBJ2-1; D is unresolved. V was pared by 5 bases and J by 6 bases, with 20 bases between. From germline, CDR1 is SEHNR and CDR2 FQNEAQ (reference sequence). CDR3 length: 16 amino acids. The CDR3 region is CASSPRRVTIGNEQFF. The CDR3 DNA is TGTGCCAGCAGCCCCCGCCGCGTCACCATTGGCAATGAGCAGTTCTTC.

This clonotype has ten or more counts. The rearrangement uses TRBV20-1 and TRBJ2-3, with D perhaps TRBD2 (6 bases). Trimming took 2 bases from V and 7 from J, leaving 13 bases between them. The CDR3 runs to 13 residues. Germline V lookup: CDR1 DFQATT, CDR2 SNEGSKA (reference sequence). CDR3 sequence reads: CSARRDFTYTQYF. DNA of the CDR3: TGCAGTGCTAGAAGGGACTTCACTTATACGCAGTATTTT.